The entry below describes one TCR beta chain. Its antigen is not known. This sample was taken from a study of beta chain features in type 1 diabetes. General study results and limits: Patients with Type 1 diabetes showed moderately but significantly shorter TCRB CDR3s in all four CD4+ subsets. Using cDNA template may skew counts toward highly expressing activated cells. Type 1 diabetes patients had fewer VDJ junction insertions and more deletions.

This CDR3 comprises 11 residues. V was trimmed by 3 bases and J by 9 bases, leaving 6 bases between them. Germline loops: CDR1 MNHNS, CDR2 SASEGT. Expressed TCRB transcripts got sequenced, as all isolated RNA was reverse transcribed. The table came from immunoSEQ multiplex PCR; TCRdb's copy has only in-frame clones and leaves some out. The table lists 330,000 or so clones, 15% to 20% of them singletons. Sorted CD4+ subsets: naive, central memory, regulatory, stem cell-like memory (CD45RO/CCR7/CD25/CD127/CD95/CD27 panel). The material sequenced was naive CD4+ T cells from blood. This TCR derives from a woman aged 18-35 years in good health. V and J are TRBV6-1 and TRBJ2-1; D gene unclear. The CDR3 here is CASSDSLEQFF. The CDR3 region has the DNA TGTGCCAGCAGTGATTCCCTTGAGCAGTTCTTC.